This TCR beta chain was captured in a study of control samples from healthy donors and cancer patients. Sequencing was performed with immunoSEQ multiplex PCR; in TCRdb, only in-frame clones are kept and a portion is missing. Here the sample spans some 95,000 clones, roughly 83% being singletons. Trimming at V came to 5 bases and at J to 12 bases, leaving 5 bases not matched to a gene. Germline V gives CDR1 MNHEY, CDR2 SVGAGI. The length of the CDR3 is 11 residues. The TCR comes from a woman in her 30s in good health. Sequencing input: blood. The genes are TRBV6-5 and TRBJ2-3; TRBD1 aligns across 7 bases. CDR3 residues: CASSRDSVQYF. DNA of the CDR3: TGTGCCAGCAGTAGGGACAGTGTTCAGTATTTT.